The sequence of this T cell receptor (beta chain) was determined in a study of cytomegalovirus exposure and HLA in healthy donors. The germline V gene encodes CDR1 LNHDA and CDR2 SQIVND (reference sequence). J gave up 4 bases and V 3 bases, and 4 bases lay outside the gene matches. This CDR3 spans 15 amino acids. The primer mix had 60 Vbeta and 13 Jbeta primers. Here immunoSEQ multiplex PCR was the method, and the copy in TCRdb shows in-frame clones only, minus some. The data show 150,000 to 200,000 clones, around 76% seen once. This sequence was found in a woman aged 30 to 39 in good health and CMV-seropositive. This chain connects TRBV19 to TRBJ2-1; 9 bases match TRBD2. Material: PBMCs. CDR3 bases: TGTGCCAGTAGTATCGGCCTAGCGGGGTACAATGAGCAGTTCTTC. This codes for CASSIGLAGYNEQFF.